This record looks at one T cell receptor beta chain sequence and its context. The data were obtained in a study of blood T cell repertoires in COVID-19. Original data processing: Researchers report that nucleated cell counts were estimated from reference gene primer amplification. Libraries were prepared by immunoSEQ multiplex PCR; TCRdb keeps only in-frame clonotypes and omits some of them. V and J calls and clone size come straight from that table; D and trimming were deduced from the DNA. The table shows approximately 96,000 clones, with 85% to 95% occurring only once. This CDR3 has 11 amino acids. Deletions cut 3 bases from V and 6 bases from J, with 5 bases between. Germline lookup yields CDR1 SGHAT and CDR2 FQNNGV.

This sequence originates from a man aged 60 to 69 with acute or convalescent COVID-19. The V and J genes are TRBV11-2 and TRBJ1-2; D ambiguous. Source material: peripheral blood. The CDR3: CASSFRDGYTF. DNA of the CDR3: TGTGCCAGCAGCTTCCGCGATGGCTACACCTTC.